The T cell receptor (beta chain) under discussion was sequenced for a study of blood T cell repertoires in COVID-19. Trimming removed 3 bases from V and 7 bases from J, with 6 bases in between. The CDR3 is 11 residues long. Germline lookup yields CDR1 SNHLY and CDR2 FYNNEI. Here immunoSEQ multiplex PCR was the method, and the copy in TCRdb shows in-frame clones only, minus some. This table holds approximately 160,000 clones, over 65% found once. The sequence derives from a woman aged 50 to 60 who had recovered from COVID-19. Sequencing was done on a sample of PBMCs or T cells enriched from blood (not recorded which). The chain recombines TRBV2 with TRBJ1-1; D gene ambiguous. The CDR3 DNA reads TGTGCCAGCAGTGAGTACGGTGAAGCTTTCTTT. Translated: CASSEYGEAFF.